This TCR beta chain comes out of a study of identical twins. Whole-study results and caveats: Rather than following the same donors, the conclusions depended on cross-sectional statistical analysis. Because invariant MAIT and iNKT cells could be present, zero-insertion analyses could be partly confounded.

The germline gives CDR1 SEHNR, CDR2 FQNEAQ (reference sequence). The CDR3 is made up of 14 amino acids. Trimming took off 6 bases at V and 0 bases at J, with 10 bases between the two ends. TCRdb re-analysed the 5' RACE reads in MiXCR, keeping a single row per CDR3 protein. The table lists some 240,000 distinct CDR3 sequences, about 8% of them singletons, with over 2.5% in the top ten. In the case of this clonotype: The antigen is undetermined.

A further study also used this sample, focusing on yellow fever vaccine responses in identical twins.

Sequencing was performed on CD8+ T cells sorted from blood. This receptor was obtained from a woman younger than 30 in good health. The rearrangement links TRBV7-9 to TRBJ2-3, with D perhaps matching TRBD1 or TRBD2 (5 bases each). The CDR3: CASRPRDSTDTQYF. The CDR3 nucleotides read TGTGCCAGCAGGCCCCGGGACAGCACAGATACGCAGTATTTT. The complete variable domain, with remaining parts taken from reference TRBV7-9 and TRBJ2-3, reads DTGVSQNPRHKITKRGQNVTFRCDPISEHNRLYWYRQTLGQGPEFLTYFQNEAQLEKSRLLSDRFSAERPKGSFSTLEIQRTEQGDSAMYLCASRPRDSTDTQYFGPGTRLTVL.